This TCR beta chain was captured by sequencing in a study of T cell changes during pregnancy in multiple sclerosis (dated by TCRdb to the late 2010s). About the full investigation: Changes in the T cell repertoire over the course of pregnancy were examined in this study in women with multiple sclerosis.

In regard to this clone: The target of this receptor is not known. No quality values exist for individual bases; no much larger clone is one base distant.

The library was generated by the immunoSEQ multiplex PCR assay. TCRdb stores this immuneACCESS table with in-frame sequences only. Part of the clones is absent; in the studies checked, under half of the shortfall reflects unresolved V genes, and no reason is known for the rest. Recorded for this sample are 40,000 or so clones; about 88% of them occurred a single time. The ten most abundant clones make up about 4% of the sample. The sequences come from CD8+ T cells from peripheral blood mononuclear cells, collected in the first trimester of pregnancy. This TCR was recovered from a female donor with multiple sclerosis, enrolled in a pregnancy study.

This receptor has the CDR3 CSVDQGEFF. The DNA sequence follows: TGCAGCGTTGACCAGGGGGAGTTCTTC. The chain joins TRBV29-1 to TRBJ2-1; 7 central bases correspond to TRBD1. From cysteine to phenylalanine, the CDR3 is 9 amino acids long. The read is trimmed to its CDR3 DNA, 27 bases read in frame from base 1. CDR1 and CDR2 are read off the germline V gene as SQVTM and ANQGSEA. Unmatched junction bases come to 1, with V trimmed by 3 bases and J by 14 bases.